This TCR beta chain emerged from a study of blood T cell repertoires in COVID-19. The wider study: Acute and convalescent COVID-19 specimens originated in the United States, Italy and Spain. From T cells, B-cell-depleted T cells, or PBMCs came the material, which was cDNA or gDNA.

In the study's own analysis: Reference gene primer amplification yielded estimated nucleated cell counts. Clones were sequenced by immunoSEQ multiplex PCR, and TCRdb holds only the in-frame ones, with some missing. The V and J calls and clone size are taken from that table; D and trimming were inferred from the DNA. The sample has 120,000 or so clones; approximately 88% are singletons. This CDR3 has 14 residues. CDR1 SQVTM and CDR2 ANQGSEA come from the germline V gene. Trimming took 5 bases from V and 4 from J; bases not matched to a gene: 10. This sequence originates from a woman aged 30 to 39 who had recovered from COVID-19. Sequenced sample: peripheral blood. J is TRBJ1-1 and V is TRBV29-1; 7 nucleotides line up with TRBD1. The CDR3 loop reads CSVPGTVSGTEAFF. The CDR3 DNA follows: TGCAGCGTTCCCGGGACAGTATCGGGCACTGAAGCTTTCTTT.